This is a list of T cell receptor beta chains from one sample in a study of T cells after yellow fever vaccination. TCRdb itself ran the 5' RACE reads through MiXCR, one entry per CDR3 protein. The sample includes about 210,000 distinct CDR3 sequences, about 3% seen only once; the top ten take approximately 3%. The sample here was CD4+ T cells sorted from PBMCs, taken 10 days after the yellow fever booster vaccination. These receptors came from a man younger than 35 who received the YFV17D yellow fever vaccine. CDR3s include the opening cysteine and the closing phenylalanine or tryptophan. Each record gives: V gene, clone size, D gene, J gene, CDR3 DNA, CDR3 protein. D genes are given only for firm matches. Only some rows state a clone size, as once, few, many or a class for expanded clones.

TRBV6-5,few,TRBD1,TRBJ1-1,TGTGCCAGCAGTTCAAACAGGGGGCCCACTGAAGCTTTCTTT,CASSSNRGPTEAFF
TRBV18,.,.,TRBJ1-2,TGTGCCAGCTCACGTGAGCAGAACTATGGCTACACCTTC,CASSREQNYGYTF
TRBV5-4,few,.,TRBJ1-6,TGTGCCAGCAGCACGGACAGCTGGAATAATTCACCCCTCCACTTT,CASSTDSWNNSPLHF
TRBV5-1,many,.,TRBJ2-1,TGCGCCAGCAGCTTCACAGGGTTCAATGAGCAGTTCTTC,CASSFTGFNEQFF
TRBV20-1,.,.,TRBJ2-5,TGCAGTGCTAGATCCTCAGGAGAGACCCAGTACTTC,CSARSSGETQYF
TRBV5-1,many,.,TRBJ2-3,TGCGCCAGCAGCTTGGGAAGTTTAGCAGATACGCAGTATTTT,CASSLGSLADTQYF
TRBV7-2,few,.,TRBJ2-3,TGTGCCAGCAGCCTCAATGAAGCAGATACGCAGTATTTT,CASSLNEADTQYF
TRBV10-3,.,TRBD1,TRBJ1-4,TGTGCCATCAGTGAGCCGGGACAGTCGGAAAAACTGTTTTTT,CAISEPGQSEKLFF
TRBV21-1,.,.,TRBJ2-1,TGCGCAAGCAATGAGCAGTTCTTC,CASNEQFF
TRBV21-1,.,.,TRBJ1-1,TGTGCCAGCAGCAAGTTACAGGGAAACACTGAAGCTTTCTTT,CASSKLQGNTEAFF
TRBV6-5,many,.,TRBJ2-5,TGTGCCAGCAGTTACTCGTTCCGTCGAGAGACCCAGTACTTC,CASSYSFRRETQYF
TRBV5-1,few,.,TRBJ1-3,TGCGCCAGCAGCTTGCAGGGAATCTCTGGAAACACCATATATTTT,CASSLQGISGNTIYF
TRBV11-2,.,.,TRBJ2-5,TGTGCCAGCGCCTTAGGGCGCACCCCCGTCCAAGAGACCCAGTACTTC,CASALGRTPVQETQYF
TRBV4-2,many,.,TRBJ2-3,TGTGCCAGCAGCCAGATCACAGGCGGACCAGATACGCAGTATTTT,CASSQITGGPDTQYF
TRBV19,.,.,TRBJ2-5,TGTGCCAGTAGTACATTAACCCGGGAGACCCAGTACTTC,CASSTLTRETQYF
TRBV20-1,many,.,TRBJ2-1,TGCAGTGCTAGAGATGGTGGGGATGAGCAGTTCTTC,CSARDGGDEQFF